This TCR beta chain was obtained from a study of blood T cell repertoires in COVID-19. Overall study: Sample material is recorded as cDNA or gDNA derived from T cells, B-cell-depleted T cells, or PBMCs.

V lost 4 bases and J lost 1, with 22 bases in between. The germline V gene encodes CDR1 MNHEY and CDR2 SVGEGT. This CDR3 region has 18 residues. Profiled with immunoSEQ multiplex PCR; TCRdb holds only in-frame clones, not every one. The profile shows more than 200,000 clones, roughly 89% of them singletons. This receptor was obtained from a woman in her twenties or thirties with acute COVID-19. The rearrangement joins TRBV6-2 or TRBV6-3 to TRBJ1-2; D may be TRBD1 (6 bases). Sequencing was carried out using PBMCs or T cells enriched from blood (not recorded which). For the CDR3, the DNA is TGTGCCAGCAGTTCCGTATATGACAGGAGTCCTCTTAACTATGGCTACACCTTC. It codes for CASSSVYDRSPLNYGYTF.